The T cell receptor (beta chain) under discussion was sequenced for a study of PD-1 blockade in mismatch repair-deficient tumors. Generated by immunoSEQ multiplex PCR, the TCRdb table keeps only in-frame clones and is missing some. This sample yields around 25,000 clones, of which approximately 83% are seen a single time; roughly 21% belongs to the top ten. CDR3 length: 13 residues. V lost 1 base and J lost 4, with 4 bases in between. CDR1 is MNHNS, CDR2 SASEGT, per germline. This receptor was identified in an adult with mismatch repair-deficient cancer. The material sequenced was peripheral blood, taken 12 weeks after starting pembrolizumab. The rearrangement uses TRBV6-1 and TRBJ2-2; no reliable D call. The DNA for the CDR3 is TGTGCCAGCAGTGAAGTAGTCACCGGGGAGCTGTTTTTT. Amino acid sequence: CASSEVVTGELFF.